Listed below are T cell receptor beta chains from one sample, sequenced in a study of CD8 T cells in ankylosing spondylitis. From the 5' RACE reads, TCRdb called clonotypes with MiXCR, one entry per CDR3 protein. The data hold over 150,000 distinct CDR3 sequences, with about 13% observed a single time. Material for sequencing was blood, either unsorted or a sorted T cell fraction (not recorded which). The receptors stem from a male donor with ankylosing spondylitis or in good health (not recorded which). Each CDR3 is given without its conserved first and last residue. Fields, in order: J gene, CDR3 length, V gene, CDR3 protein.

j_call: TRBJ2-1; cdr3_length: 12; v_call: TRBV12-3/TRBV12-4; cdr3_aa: ASSPTGSYNEQF
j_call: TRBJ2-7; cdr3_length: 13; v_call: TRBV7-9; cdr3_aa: ASSWMTGGFNEQY
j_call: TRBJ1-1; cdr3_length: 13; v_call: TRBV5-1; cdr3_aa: ASSWGDRVNTEAF
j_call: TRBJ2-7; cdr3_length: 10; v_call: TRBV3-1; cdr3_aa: ASSQEWGEQY
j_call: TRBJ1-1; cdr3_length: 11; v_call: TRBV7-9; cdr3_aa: ASSLRSGPEAF
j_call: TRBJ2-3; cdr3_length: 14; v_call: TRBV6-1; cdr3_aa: ASRVTGTGEGDTQY
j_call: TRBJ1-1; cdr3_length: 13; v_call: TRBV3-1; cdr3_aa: ASSQGGGPNTEAF
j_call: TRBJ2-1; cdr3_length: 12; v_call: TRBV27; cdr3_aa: ASSLYRGGDEQF
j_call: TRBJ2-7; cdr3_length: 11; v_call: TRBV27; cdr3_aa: ASSYKISSEQY
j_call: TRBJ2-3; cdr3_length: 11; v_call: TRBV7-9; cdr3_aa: ASSLEYADTQY
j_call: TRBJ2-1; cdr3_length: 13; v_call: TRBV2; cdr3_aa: ASSLGTLGYNEQF
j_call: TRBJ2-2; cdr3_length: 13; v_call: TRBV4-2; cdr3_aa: ASSQAGRNTGELF
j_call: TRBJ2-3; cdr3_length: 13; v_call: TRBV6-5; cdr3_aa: ASSYSNPLGDTQY
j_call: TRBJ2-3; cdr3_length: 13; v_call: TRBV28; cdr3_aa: ASTRVEQSTDTQY
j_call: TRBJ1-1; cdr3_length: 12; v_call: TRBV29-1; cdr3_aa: SVGSEGGKSEAF
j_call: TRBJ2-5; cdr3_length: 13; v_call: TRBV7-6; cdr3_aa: ASSLLALRQETQY
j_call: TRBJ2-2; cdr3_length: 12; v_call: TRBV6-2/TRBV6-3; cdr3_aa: ASSYGGDTGELF
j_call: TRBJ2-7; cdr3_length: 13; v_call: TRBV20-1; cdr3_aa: SAMAGTSGSYEQY
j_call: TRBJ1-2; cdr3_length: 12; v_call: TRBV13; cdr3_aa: ASSSDWGHYGYT
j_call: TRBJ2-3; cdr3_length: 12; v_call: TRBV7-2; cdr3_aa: ASSLFHSTDTQY
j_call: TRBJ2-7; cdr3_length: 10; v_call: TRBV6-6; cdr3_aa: ASSWGLSEQY
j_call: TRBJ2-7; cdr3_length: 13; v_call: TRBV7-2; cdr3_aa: ASSPLAGGGYEQY
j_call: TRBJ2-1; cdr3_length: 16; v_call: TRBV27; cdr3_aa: ASSPLLLAGSSYNEQF
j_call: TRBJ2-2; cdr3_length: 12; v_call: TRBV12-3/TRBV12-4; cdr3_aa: ASSFQGAAGELF
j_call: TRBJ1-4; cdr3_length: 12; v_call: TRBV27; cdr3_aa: ASSFAGGNEKLF
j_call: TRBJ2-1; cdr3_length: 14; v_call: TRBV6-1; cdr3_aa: ASSASPNEGHNEQF
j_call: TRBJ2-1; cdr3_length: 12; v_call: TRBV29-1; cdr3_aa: SVRDQASYNEQF
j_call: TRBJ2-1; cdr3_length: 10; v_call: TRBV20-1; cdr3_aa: SARAGGTEQF
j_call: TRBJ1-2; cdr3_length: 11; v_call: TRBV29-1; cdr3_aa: SVGQGPNYGYT
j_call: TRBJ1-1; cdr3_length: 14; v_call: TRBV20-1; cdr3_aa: SARVDGGLADTEAF
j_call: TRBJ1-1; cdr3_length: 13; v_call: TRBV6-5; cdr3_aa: ASSYSVTGYTEAF
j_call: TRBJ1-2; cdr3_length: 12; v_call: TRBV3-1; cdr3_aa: ASSQDIGGDGYT